The 26 T cell receptor beta chains given below trace back to one sample, sequenced in a study of CD8+ T cells in alopecia areata. The authors extracted RNA and reverse transcribed it into cDNA as the sequencing template. Clones were sequenced by immunoSEQ multiplex PCR, and TCRdb holds only the in-frame ones, with some missing. The sample carries about 160,000 clones, roughly 65% recorded once. This sample's treatment: oral pan-JAK inhibitor, 5-10 mg twice daily. This sample comprised CD4+ T cells sorted from blood, obtained at week 4, from a patient treated with tofacitinib. The source of these receptors is a human donor with alopecia areata.

This clone came up a few times. The V and J genes are TRBV6-5 and TRBJ2-3, with unresolved D. V dropped 6 bases and J dropped 3 bases, with 16 bases sitting between them. This CDR3 is 15 amino acids long. Germline assignment: CDR1 MNHEY and CDR2 SVGAGI. The CDR3 DNA is TGTGCCAGCAGACGAAGAGGATCTACTACAGATACGCAGTATTTT. Translation: CASRRRGSTTDTQYF.

The gene calls are TRBV30 and TRBJ1-2; TRBD1 is a possible D gene (5 bases). There are 12 residues in the CDR3. Per germline, CDR1 GTSNPN and CDR2 SVGIG (reference sequence). Between the trimmed V and J ends, which lost 3 bases and 5 bases, there was a span of 10 bases. CDR3 in DNA: TGTGCCTGGAGCCCCGGGACTTATGGCTACACCTTC. Encoded protein: CAWSPGTYGYTF.

The chain combines TRBV18 with TRBJ2-5; D is unresolved. Germline CDR1 and CDR2: KGHSH and LQKENI. The CDR3 length is 13 residues. Between the trimmed V and J ends, which lost 3 bases and 3 bases, there was a span of 8 bases. As DNA, the CDR3 is TGTGCCAGCTCACCGAGACGGGAAGAGACCCAGTACTTC. This sequence encodes CASSPRREETQYF.

This clone was detected a few times. The V and J genes are TRBV5-1 and TRBJ1-6; D gene uncertain. Germline CDR1 reads SGHRS; CDR2 reads YFSETQ. V was trimmed by 0 bases and J by 5 bases, leaving 9 bases between them. The CDR3 is 15 residues long. CDR3 residues: CASSLVSPDNSPLHF. CDR3 DNA: TGCGCCAGCAGCTTGGTATCTCCGGATAATTCACCCCTCCACTTT. The full variable domain, completed using reference TRBV5-1 and TRBJ1-6, is KAGVTQTPRYLIKTRGQQVTLSCSPISGHRSVSWYQQTPGQGLQFLFEYFSETQRNKGNFPGRFSGRQFSNSRSEMNVSTLELGDSALYLCASSLVSPDNSPLHFGNGTRLTVT.

This clone was picked up a small number of times. The rearrangement joins TRBV5-1 to TRBJ2-1; TRBD1 agrees at 9 bases. The CDR3 runs 17 residues. Looked up from germline, CDR1 is SGHRS and CDR2 is YFSETQ. Germline trimming cut 4 bases from V and 4 bases from J; bases unmatched to any gene: 12. Written as DNA, the CDR3 is TGCGCCAGCAGCCTGGTTCAGGACAGGGGTTATTACAATGAGCAGTTCTTC. Translating gives CASSLVQDRGYYNEQFF.

V and J are TRBV6-6 and TRBJ1-5; D gene unclear. This CDR3 is 13 amino acids long. From germline, CDR1 is MNHNY and CDR2 SVGAGI (reference sequence). Trimming shortened V by 5 bases and J by 2 bases, and 7 bases separated the two germline ends. CDR3 loop: CASSPQGNQPQHF. The DNA of the CDR3 is TGTGCCAGCAGTCCTCAGGGCAATCAGCCCCAGCATTTT.

The rearrangement joins TRBV6-5 to TRBJ1-2; a weak D match, TRBD1 (6 bases). The CDR3 extends over 15 amino acids. Germline CDR1 and CDR2: MNHEY and SVGAGI. V lost 0 bases and J 3 bases, leaving 11 bases between the germline ends. The CDR3 region has the DNA TGTGCCAGCAGTTACTCCCCGACAGGAGACTATGGCTACACCTTC. It is translated as CASSYSPTGDYGYTF.

This clone was counted many times. In nucleotides, the CDR3 is TGTGCCAGCACCTTGAGATCCGGGTACGAGCAGTACTTC. Its translation: CASTLRSGYEQYF. This chain uses TRBV11-2 with TRBJ2-7, with D unclear. CDR1 is SGHAT and CDR2 is FQNNGV in the germline V gene. V was cut by 7 bases and J by 4 bases, with 14 bases left in between. The CDR3 runs to 13 residues. The full variable domain, completed using reference TRBV11-2 and TRBJ2-7, is EAGVAQSPRYKIIEKRQSVAFWCNPISGHATLYWYQQILGQGPKLLIQFQNNGVVDDSQLPKDRFSAERLKGVDSTLKIQPAKLEDSAVYLCASTLRSGYEQYFGPGTRLTVT.

The V gene is TRBV11-1, the J gene TRBJ2-7; maybe TRBD1 (6 bases). Germline V gene data show CDR1 as SGHAT and CDR2 as FQDESV (reference sequence). V lost 4 bases and J lost 0, with 16 bases in between. This CDR3 spans 16 amino acids. In DNA, the CDR3 is TGTGCCAGCAGCTCTCAGACAGGCCGGAGCTCCTACGAGCAGTACTTC. It yields the protein CASSSQTGRSSYEQYF.

V usage is TRBV25-1 and J usage is TRBJ1-6; the D is unclear. The germline V gene has CDR1 MGHDK and CDR2 SYGVNS. This CDR3 contains 14 residues. V lost 3 bases, J lost 8 bases, and 11 bases lay in between. The CDR3 DNA follows: TGTGCCAGCAGTGATAGTACAGCAGATTCACCCCTCCACTTT. Amino acids: CASSDSTADSPLHF.

V is TRBV11-2 and J is TRBJ2-5, with 10 bases fitting TRBD1. The ends lost 5 bases at V and 5 bases at J; junction bases unmatched: 8. CDR3 size: 15 residues. Germline V lookup: CDR1 SGHAT, CDR2 FQNNGV. CDR3 sequence (DNA): TGTGCCAGCAGCCCTGGGACAGGGGCTTATGAGACCCAGTACTTC. This sequence encodes CASSPGTGAYETQYF.

V is TRBV29-1 and J is TRBJ2-1, with D hard to call. Per germline, CDR1 SQVTM and CDR2 ANQGSEA. Trimming removed 8 bases from V and 7 bases from J, with 18 bases in between. CDR3 size: 13 residues. CDR3 coding DNA: TGCAGCTGCTCCGGTCCCTTGGGGAATGAGCAGTTCTTC. It encodes CSCSGPLGNEQFF.

The rearrangement uses TRBV30 and TRBJ2-7; D unresolved. Germline CDR1 is GTSNPN and CDR2 is SVGIG (reference sequence). CDR3 length equals 12 residues. V was cut by 2 bases and J by 0 bases, with 5 bases left in between. CDR3 region: CAWSQSSYEQYF. In DNA form, the CDR3 reads TGTGCCTGGAGTCAGAGCTCCTACGAGCAGTACTTC.

This clone was recorded at least ten times. V usage is TRBV4-2 and J usage is TRBJ2-6; no definite D call. The germline V gene has CDR1 LGHNA and CDR2 YNFKEQ. The CDR3 runs to 16 residues. The V and J ends lost 2 bases and 0 bases respectively, with 8 bases between them. This CDR3 reads CASSQQAGSGANVLTF. The CDR3 DNA reads as TGTGCCAGCAGCCAACAGGCCGGCTCTGGGGCCAACGTCCTGACTTTC.

This clone was counted between two and nine times. The chain has TRBV10-3 and TRBJ2-3, with D tentatively TRBD1 or TRBD2 (6 bases each). The CDR3 loop spans 14 amino acids. Per the germline V gene, CDR1 is ENHRY and CDR2 is SYGVKD. The V end was cut by 6 bases, the J end by 0 bases, with 10 bases between. CDR3: CAIRTGASTDTQYF. CDR3 sequence (DNA): TGTGCCATCAGAACGGGGGCAAGCACAGATACGCAGTATTTT.

This clone was seen a few times. The chain carries TRBV30 and TRBJ1-4; the D is unclear. This CDR3 region has 12 residues. Trimming took off 2 bases at V and 3 bases at J, with 4 bases between the two ends. Germline V CDR1 and CDR2: GTSNPN, SVGIG (reference sequence). In DNA form, the CDR3 reads TGTGCCTGGAGTACAGCTAATGAAAAACTGTTTTTT. This translates into CAWSTANEKLFF.

The genes are TRBV23-1 and TRBJ1-2; D remains unclear. TRBV23-1 is filed as an ORF, its function uncertain. The germline V and J ends were trimmed by 4 bases and 14 bases, with 11 bases remaining between them. The CDR3 extends over 10 amino acids. The CDR3 here is CASSLGFRTF. In DNA form, the CDR3 reads TGCGCCAGCAGTCTGGGCTTTAGGACCTTC.

In its sample, this clone was seen a few times. The gene calls are TRBV10-3 and TRBJ2-1, with unresolved D. CDR3 length equals 14 residues. V lost 6 bases to trimming and J lost 7 bases, with 16 bases between them. In germline, CDR1 is ENHRY, CDR2 SYGVKD. Here the CDR3 DNA reads TGTGCCATCAGAAAAGACGGATGGTATAATGAGCAGTTCTTC. This encodes CAIRKDGWYNEQFF.

This clone came up a few times. This chain uses TRBV30 with TRBJ1-5; D gene ambiguous. CDR1 is GTSNPN, CDR2 SVGIG, per germline (reference sequence). The CDR3 contains 15 residues. V lost 0 bases to trimming and J lost 1 base, with 10 bases between them. The CDR3 is CAWSVRAGSNQPQHF. DNA for the CDR3: TGTGCCTGGAGTGTACGGGCGGGGAGCAATCAGCCCCAGCATTTT.

This rearrangement joins TRBV5-1 to TRBJ2-1, with D uncertain. V lost 1 base, J lost 4 bases, and 12 bases lay in between. This CDR3 region has 15 residues. Germline V CDR1 and CDR2: SGHRS, YFSETQ. The CDR3 reads CASSLLVGRYNEQFF. In DNA, the CDR3 is TGCGCCAGCAGCTTGCTTGTTGGTAGGTACAATGAGCAGTTCTTC. The whole variable domain, filled in from reference TRBV5-1 and TRBJ2-1, reads KAGVTQTPRYLIKTRGQQVTLSCSPISGHRSVSWYQQTPGQGLQFLFEYFSETQRNKGNFPGRFSGRQFSNSRSEMNVSTLELGDSALYLCASSLLVGRYNEQFFGPGTRLTVL.

CDR3 sequence: CAISDFSGGDTQYF. In nucleotides, the CDR3 is TGTGCCATCAGTGATTTTAGCGGGGGAGATACGCAGTATTTT. The chain links TRBV10-3 to TRBJ2-3, with TRBD2 identical over 9 bases. Trimming cost V 3 bases and J 5 bases; bases outside gene matches: 3. Germline V gene lookup returns CDR1 ENHRY and CDR2 SYGVKD. The CDR3 covers 14 residues.

This clone came up a few times. This chain joins TRBV6-6 and TRBJ1-4, with unresolved D. The CDR3 has 11 residues. CDR1 is MNHNY and CDR2 is SVGAGI in the germline V gene (reference sequence). The V and J ends lost 7 bases and 4 bases respectively, with 4 bases between them. The CDR3 DNA is TGTGCCAGCACCGATAATGAAAAACTGTTTTTT. This sequence encodes CASTDNEKLFF.

J is TRBJ2-5 and V is TRBV7-2; D may be TRBD1 (5 bases). In germline, CDR1 is SGHTA, CDR2 FQGNSA. The CDR3 spans 15 residues. The ends were cut back, 6 bases at V and 5 bases at J, with 19 bases in the middle. This chain's CDR3 is CASRFGPQESETQYF. The DNA of the CDR3 is TGTGCCAGCAGGTTTGGCCCACAGGAGTCGGAGACCCAGTACTTC.

The chain carries TRBV29-1 and TRBJ1-4, with 10 nucleotides matching TRBD1. Germline V gene data show CDR1 as SQVTM and CDR2 as ANQGSEA. The CDR3 is 15 amino acids. V trimming: 8 bases; J trimming: 0 bases; junction bases outside the gene matches: 6. For the CDR3, the DNA is TGCAGCTTTGCCGGGACAGGGGCAACTAATGAAAAACTGTTTTTT. As protein: CSFAGTGATNEKLFF. Complete variable domain (other parts from reference TRBV29-1 and TRBJ1-4): SAVISQKPSRDICQRGTSLTIQCQVDSQVTMMFWYRQQPGQSLTLIATANQGSEATYESGFVIDKFPISRPNLTFSTLTVSNMSPEDSSIYLCSFAGTGATNEKLFFGSGTQLSVL.

V is TRBV29-1 and J is TRBJ2-2; D may be TRBD1 (5 bases). Deletions cut 4 bases from V and 0 bases from J, with 9 bases between. The CDR3 loop spans 14 amino acids. Germline assignment: CDR1 SQVTM and CDR2 ANQGSEA. The CDR3 nucleotides read TGCAGCGTTGGACAGTTTACGAACACCGGGGAGCTGTTTTTT. Encoded protein: CSVGQFTNTGELFF.

The rearrangement links TRBV4-2 to TRBJ2-2; maybe TRBD1 (5 bases). Germline values: CDR1 LGHNA, CDR2 YNFKEQ. CDR3 length equals 16 residues. V was shortened by 0 bases and J by 5 bases, with 13 bases between the two germline ends. As DNA, the CDR3 is TGTGCCAGCAGCCAAGAGGCAGGGCGGCTTACCGGGGAGCTGTTTTTT. This translates into CASSQEAGRLTGELFF.